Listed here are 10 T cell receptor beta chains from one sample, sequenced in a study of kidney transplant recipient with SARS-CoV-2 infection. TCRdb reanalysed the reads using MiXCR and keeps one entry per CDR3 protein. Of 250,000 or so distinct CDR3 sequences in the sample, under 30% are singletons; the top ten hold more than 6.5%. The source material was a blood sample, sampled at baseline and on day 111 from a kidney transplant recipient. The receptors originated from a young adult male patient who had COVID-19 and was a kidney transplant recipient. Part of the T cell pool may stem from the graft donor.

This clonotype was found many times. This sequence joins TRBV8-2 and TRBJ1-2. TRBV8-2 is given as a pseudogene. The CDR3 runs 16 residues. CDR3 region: CGSKSHDSRKTYGYTF. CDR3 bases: TGTGGCAGTAAAAGTCATGATAGCCGAAAGACCTATGGCTACACCTTC.

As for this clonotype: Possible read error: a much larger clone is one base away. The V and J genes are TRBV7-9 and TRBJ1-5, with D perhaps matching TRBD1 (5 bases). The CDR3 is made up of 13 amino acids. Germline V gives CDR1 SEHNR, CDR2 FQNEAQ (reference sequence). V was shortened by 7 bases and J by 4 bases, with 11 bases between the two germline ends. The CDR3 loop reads CASNYQGNQPQHF. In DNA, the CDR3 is TGTGCCAGCAACTATCAGGGAAATCAGCCCCAGCATTTT.

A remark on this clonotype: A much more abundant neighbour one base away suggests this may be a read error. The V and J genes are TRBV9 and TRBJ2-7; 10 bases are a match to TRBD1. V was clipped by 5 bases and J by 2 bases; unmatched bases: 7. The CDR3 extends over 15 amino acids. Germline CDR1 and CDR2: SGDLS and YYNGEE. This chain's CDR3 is CASSEGQGFAYEQYF. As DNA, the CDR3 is TGTGCCAGCAGTGAGGGACAGGGGTTCGCCTACGAGCAGTACTTC. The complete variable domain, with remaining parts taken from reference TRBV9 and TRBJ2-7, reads DSGVTQTPKHLITATGQRVTLRCSPRSGDLSVYWYQQSLDQGLQFLIQYYNGEERAKGNILERFSAQQFPDLHSELNLSSLELGDSALYFCASSEGQGFAYEQYFGPGTRLTVT.

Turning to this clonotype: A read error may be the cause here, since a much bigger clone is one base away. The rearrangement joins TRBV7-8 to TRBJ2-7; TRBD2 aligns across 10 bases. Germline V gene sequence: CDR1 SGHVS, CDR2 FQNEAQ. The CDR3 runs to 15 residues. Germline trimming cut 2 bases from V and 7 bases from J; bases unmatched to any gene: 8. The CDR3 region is CASSLLAGEIVEQYF. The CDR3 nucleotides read TGTGCCAGCAGCTTACTAGCGGGAGAGATCGTTGAGCAGTACTTC.

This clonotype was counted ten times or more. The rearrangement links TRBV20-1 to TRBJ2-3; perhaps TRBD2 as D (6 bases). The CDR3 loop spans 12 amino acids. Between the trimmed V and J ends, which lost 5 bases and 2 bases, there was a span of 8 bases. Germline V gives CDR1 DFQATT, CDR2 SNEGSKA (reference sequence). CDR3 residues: CSAGGPTDTQYF. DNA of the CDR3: TGCAGTGCTGGAGGGCCCACAGATACGCAGTATTTT.

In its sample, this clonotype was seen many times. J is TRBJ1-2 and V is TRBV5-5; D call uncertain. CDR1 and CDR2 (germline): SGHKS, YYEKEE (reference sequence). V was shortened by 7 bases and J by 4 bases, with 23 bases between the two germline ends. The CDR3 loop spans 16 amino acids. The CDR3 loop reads CASVGSVSRKTYGYTF. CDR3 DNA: TGTGCCAGCGTGGGTAGTGTCTCGCGAAAGACCTATGGCTACACCTTC.

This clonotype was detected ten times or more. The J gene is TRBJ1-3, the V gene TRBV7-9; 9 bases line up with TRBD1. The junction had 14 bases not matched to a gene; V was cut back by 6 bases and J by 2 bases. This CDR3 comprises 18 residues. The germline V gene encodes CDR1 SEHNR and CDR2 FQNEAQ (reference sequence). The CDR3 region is CASRYSSGTGWTGNTIYF. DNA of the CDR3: TGTGCCAGCAGATATAGTTCCGGGACAGGGTGGACTGGAAACACCATATATTTT.

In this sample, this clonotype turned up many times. The CDR3 sequence is CASSQQAESRKTYGYTF. CDR3 in DNA: TGTGCCAGCAGCCAGCAAGCTGAATCTCGAAAGACCTATGGCTACACCTTC. The gene calls are TRBV7-6 and TRBJ1-2; D ambiguous. This CDR3 has 17 amino acids. CDR1 and CDR2 (germline): SGHVS, FNYEAQ. V lost 5 bases and J lost 4, with 23 bases in between.

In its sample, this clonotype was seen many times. The CDR3 DNA reads as TGTGCCAGCAGCCAAGGTGGGGGGCCCTATGGCTACACCTTC. As protein: CASSQGGGPYGYTF. This rearrangement joins TRBV3-1 to TRBJ1-2; tentatively, D is TRBD1 (6 bases). Germline lookup yields CDR1 LGHDT and CDR2 YNNKEL (reference sequence). The CDR3 is 14 amino acids. V was clipped by 1 base and J by 4 bases, with 10 bases between them. Combining the CDR3 with reference TRBV3-1 and TRBJ1-2 gives the whole variable domain DTAVSQTPKYLVTQMGNDKSIKCEQNLGHDTMYWYKQDSKKFLKIMFSYNNKELIINETVPNRFSPKSPDKAHLNLHINSLELGDSAVYFCASSQGGGPYGYTFGSGTRLTVV.

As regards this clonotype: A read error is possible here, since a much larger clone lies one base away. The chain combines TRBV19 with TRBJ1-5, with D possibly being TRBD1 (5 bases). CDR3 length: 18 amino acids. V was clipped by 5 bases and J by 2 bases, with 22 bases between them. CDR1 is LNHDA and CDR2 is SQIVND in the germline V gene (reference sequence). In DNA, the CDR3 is TGTGCCAGTAGTCACCGGCGGGAGGGGAGTTGGGGCAATCAGCCCCAGCATTTT. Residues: CASSHRREGSWGNQPQHF.